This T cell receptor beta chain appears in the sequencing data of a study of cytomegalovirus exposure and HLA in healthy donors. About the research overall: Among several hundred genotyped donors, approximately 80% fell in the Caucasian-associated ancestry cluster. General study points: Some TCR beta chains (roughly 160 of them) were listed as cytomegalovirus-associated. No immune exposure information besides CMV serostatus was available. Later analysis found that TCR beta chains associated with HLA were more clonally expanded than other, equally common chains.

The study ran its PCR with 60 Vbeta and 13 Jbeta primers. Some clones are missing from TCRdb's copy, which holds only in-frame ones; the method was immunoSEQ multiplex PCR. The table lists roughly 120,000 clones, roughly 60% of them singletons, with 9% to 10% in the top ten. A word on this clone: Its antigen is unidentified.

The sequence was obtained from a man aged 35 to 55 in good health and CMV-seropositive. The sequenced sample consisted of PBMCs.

This CDR3 is CASSSQTGDFDYTF. In DNA, the CDR3 is TGTGCCAGCAGCTCCCAAACAGGGGATTTCGACTACACCTTC. The chain joins TRBV7-2 to TRBJ1-2, with 7 bases matching TRBD1. The CDR3 loop spans 14 amino acids. In germline, CDR1 is SGHTA, CDR2 FQGNSA. V shed 4 bases, J shed 10 bases, and the junction held 12 bases outside the gene matches.